A single T cell receptor (beta chain) is shown here with its context. Its specificity is not known. The data were obtained in a study of human T cells and chemical hapten exposure. Study details: Upper-back patches of 0.01% DPC were read at 6 days. Findings and limits, study-wide: TCRs at a frequency above 1 in 1000 stayed unchanged with DPC sensitization.

Unique molecular identifiers were attached to individual cDNA molecules within the library. MiXCR, run by TCRdb on the RACE reads, gives a single entry per CDR3 protein. The data contain fewer than 200,000 distinct CDR3 sequences, approximately 31% of them singletons. The time point was: pre-sensitization, week 0. Sample treatment: therapeutic diphenylcyclopropenone sensitization with weekly scalp DPC. Trimming shortened V by 5 bases and J by 6 bases, and 14 bases separated the two germline ends. The CDR3 runs to 14 residues. Germline V gene lookup returns CDR1 MNHEY and CDR2 SMNVEV (reference sequence).

The sequencing here drew on whole blood, taken in connection with sensitization to the hapten diphenylcyclopropenone (DPC). This chain joins TRBV27 and TRBJ1-5; D is perhaps TRBD1 (5 bases). This receptor was taken from a woman aged 25 to 39 with alopecia areata. Some clones in this sample may be carry-over from other donors' samples. The CDR3 is CASSGAQVGQPQHF. CDR3 DNA sequence: TGTGCCAGCAGTGGAGCACAGGTGGGTCAGCCCCAGCATTTT.